Shown below are 2 T cell receptor beta chains from a single sample sequenced in a study of identical twins. TCRdb reanalysed the 5' RACE reads using MiXCR and keeps one entry per CDR3 protein. The table includes about 300,000 distinct CDR3 sequences, roughly an eighth detected once. A further study also used this sample, focusing on yellow fever vaccine responses in identical twins.

Sequencing was performed on CD8+ T cells sorted from blood. These receptors originate from a woman younger than 30 in good health.

The chain employs TRBV19 and TRBJ2-7, with 7 nucleotides matching TRBD1. This CDR3 comprises 14 residues. Germline loops: CDR1 LNHDA, CDR2 SQIVND (reference sequence). V trimming: 5 bases; J trimming: 4 bases; junction bases outside the gene matches: 8. The CDR3 nucleotides are TGTGCCAGTAGTCAGGGGGAGACCTTGTACGAGCAGTACTTC. Protein: CASSQGETLYEQYF.

This clonotype was found a few times. J is TRBJ2-7 and V is TRBV4-1, with a possible D match to TRBD2 (5 bases). The CDR3 runs to 12 residues. CDR1 MGHRA and CDR2 YSYEKL come from the germline V gene. V was cut by 1 base and J by 6 bases, with 7 bases left in between. CDR3 sequence: CASSQGAGEQYF. The CDR3 region has the DNA TGCGCCAGCAGCCAAGGGGCGGGCGAGCAGTACTTC.